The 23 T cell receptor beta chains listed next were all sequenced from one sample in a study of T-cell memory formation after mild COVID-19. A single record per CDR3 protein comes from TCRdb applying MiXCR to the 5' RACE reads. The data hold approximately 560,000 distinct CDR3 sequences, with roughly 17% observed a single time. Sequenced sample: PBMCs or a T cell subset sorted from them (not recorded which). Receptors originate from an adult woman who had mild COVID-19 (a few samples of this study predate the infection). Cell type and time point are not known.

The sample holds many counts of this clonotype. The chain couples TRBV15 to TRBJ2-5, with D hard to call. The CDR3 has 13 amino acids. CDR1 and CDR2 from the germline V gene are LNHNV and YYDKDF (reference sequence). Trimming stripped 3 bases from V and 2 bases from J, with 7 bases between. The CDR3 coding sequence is TGTGCCACCAGCAGGGCCAGACAAGAGACCCAGTACTTC. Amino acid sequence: CATSRARQETQYF.

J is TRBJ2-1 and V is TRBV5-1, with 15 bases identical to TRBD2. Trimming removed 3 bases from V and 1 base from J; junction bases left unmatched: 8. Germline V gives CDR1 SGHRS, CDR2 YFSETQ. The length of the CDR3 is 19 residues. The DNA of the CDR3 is TGCGCCAGCAGCTACGGACTAGCGGGGGGGCCGGCTTCCTACAATGAGCAGTTCTTC. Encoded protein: CASSYGLAGGPASYNEQFF.

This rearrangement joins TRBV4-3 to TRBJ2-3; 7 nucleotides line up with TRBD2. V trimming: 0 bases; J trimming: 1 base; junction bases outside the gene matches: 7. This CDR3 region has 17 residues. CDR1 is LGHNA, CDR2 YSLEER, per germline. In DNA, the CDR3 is TGCGCCAGCAGCCAAGATAGGGTAGCGGGCCGCACAGATACGCAGTATTTT. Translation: CASSQDRVAGRTDTQYF.

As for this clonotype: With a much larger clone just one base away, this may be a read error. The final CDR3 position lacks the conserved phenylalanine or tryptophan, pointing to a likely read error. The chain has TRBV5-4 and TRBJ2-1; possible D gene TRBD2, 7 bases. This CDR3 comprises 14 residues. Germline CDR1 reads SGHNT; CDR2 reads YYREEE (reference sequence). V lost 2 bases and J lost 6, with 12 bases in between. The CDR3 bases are TGTGCCAGCAGCTTAGGGGGGGCGGGCAATGAGCAGTTCTTA. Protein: CASSLGGAGNEQFL.

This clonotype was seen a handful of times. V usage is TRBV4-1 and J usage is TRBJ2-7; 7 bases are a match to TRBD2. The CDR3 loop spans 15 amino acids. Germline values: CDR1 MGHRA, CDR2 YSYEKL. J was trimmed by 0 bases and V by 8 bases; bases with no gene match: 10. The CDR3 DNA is TGCGCCAGCCAAGGGAGGGATTCCCCCTCCTACGAGCAGTACTTC. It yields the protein CASQGRDSPSYEQYF.

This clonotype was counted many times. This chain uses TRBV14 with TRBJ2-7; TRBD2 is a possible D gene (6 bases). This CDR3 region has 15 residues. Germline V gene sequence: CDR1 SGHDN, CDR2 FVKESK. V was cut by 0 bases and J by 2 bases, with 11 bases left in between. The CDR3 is CASSQEGGSAYEQYF. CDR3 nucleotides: TGTGCCAGCAGCCAAGAGGGAGGCAGCGCCTACGAGCAGTACTTC.

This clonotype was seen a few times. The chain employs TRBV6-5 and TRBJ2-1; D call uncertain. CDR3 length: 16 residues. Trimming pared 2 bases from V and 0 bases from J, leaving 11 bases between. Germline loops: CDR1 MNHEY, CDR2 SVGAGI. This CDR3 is CASSYLAGSSYNEQFF. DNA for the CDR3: TGTGCCAGCAGTTACCTTGCAGGATCCTCCTACAATGAGCAGTTCTTC.

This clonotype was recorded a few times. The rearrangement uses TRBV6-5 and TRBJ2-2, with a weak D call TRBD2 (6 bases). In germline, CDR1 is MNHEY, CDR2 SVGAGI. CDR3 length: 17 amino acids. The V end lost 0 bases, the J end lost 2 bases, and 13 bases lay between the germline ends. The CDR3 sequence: CASSYSSGQFNTGELFF. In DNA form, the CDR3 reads TGTGCCAGCAGTTACTCCAGCGGGCAGTTTAACACCGGGGAGCTGTTTTTT.

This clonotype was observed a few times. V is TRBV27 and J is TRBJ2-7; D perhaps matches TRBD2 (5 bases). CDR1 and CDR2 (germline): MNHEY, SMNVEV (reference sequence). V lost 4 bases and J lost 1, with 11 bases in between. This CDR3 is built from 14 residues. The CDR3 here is CASSSSPGSYEQYF. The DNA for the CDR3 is TGTGCCAGCAGTTCCTCCCCGGGATCCTACGAGCAGTACTTC.

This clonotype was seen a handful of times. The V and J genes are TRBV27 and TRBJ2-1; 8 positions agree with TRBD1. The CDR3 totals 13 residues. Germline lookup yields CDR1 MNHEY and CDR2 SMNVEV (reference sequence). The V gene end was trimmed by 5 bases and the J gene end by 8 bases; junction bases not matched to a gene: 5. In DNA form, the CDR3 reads TGTGCCAGCAGTGACAGGGGAAGGGATGAGCAGTTCTTC. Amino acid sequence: CASSDRGRDEQFF.

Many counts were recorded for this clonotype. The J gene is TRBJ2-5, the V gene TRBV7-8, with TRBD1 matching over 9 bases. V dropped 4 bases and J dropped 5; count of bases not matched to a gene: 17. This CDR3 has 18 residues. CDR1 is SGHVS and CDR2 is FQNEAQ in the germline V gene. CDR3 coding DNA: TGTGCCAGCAGCTCGCCCTCCGGCACAGGGGGCCTTGGGGAGACCCAGTACTTC. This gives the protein CASSSPSGTGGLGETQYF.

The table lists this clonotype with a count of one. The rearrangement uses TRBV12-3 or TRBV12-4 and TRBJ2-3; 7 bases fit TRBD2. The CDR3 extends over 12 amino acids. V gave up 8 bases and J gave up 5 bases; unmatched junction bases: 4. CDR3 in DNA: TGTGCCAGCCGGGGGGTACGAGATACGCAGTATTTT. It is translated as CASRGVRDTQYF.

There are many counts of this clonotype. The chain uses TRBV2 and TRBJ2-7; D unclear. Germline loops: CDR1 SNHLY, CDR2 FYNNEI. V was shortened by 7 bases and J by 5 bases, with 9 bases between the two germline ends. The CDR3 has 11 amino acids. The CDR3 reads CASIPANEQYF. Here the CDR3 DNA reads TGTGCCAGCATCCCCGCTAACGAGCAGTACTTC.

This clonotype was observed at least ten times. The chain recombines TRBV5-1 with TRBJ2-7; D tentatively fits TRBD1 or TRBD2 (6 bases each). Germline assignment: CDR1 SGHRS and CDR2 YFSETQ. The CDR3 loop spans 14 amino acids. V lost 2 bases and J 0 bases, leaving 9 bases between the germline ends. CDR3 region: CASSLRGASYEQYF. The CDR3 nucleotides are TGCGCCAGCAGCTTAAGGGGGGCCTCCTACGAGCAGTACTTC.

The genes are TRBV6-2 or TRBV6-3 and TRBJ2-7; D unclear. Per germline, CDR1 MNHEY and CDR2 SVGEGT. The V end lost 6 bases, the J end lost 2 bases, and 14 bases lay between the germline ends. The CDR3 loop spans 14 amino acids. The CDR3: CASSEGSQAYEQYF. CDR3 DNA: TGTGCCAGCAGCGAAGGGTCCCAGGCCTACGAGCAGTACTTC.

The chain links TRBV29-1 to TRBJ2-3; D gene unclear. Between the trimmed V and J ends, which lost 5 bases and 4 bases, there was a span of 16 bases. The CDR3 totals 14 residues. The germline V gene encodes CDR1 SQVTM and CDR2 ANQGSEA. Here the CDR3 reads CSVLLPPGSDTQYF. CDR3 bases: TGCAGCGTTCTCTTGCCTCCCGGATCAGATACGCAGTATTTT.

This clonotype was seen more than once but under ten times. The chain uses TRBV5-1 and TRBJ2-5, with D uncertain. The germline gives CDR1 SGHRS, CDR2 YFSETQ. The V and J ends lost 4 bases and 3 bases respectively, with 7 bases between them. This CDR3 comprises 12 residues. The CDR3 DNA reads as TGCGCCAGCAGCGTGGAGAAAGAGACCCAGTACTTC. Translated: CASSVEKETQYF. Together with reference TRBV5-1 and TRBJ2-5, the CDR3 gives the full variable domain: KAGVTQTPRYLIKTRGQQVTLSCSPISGHRSVSWYQQTPGQGLQFLFEYFSETQRNKGNFPGRFSGRQFSNSRSEMNVSTLELGDSALYLCASSVEKETQYFGPGTRLLVL.

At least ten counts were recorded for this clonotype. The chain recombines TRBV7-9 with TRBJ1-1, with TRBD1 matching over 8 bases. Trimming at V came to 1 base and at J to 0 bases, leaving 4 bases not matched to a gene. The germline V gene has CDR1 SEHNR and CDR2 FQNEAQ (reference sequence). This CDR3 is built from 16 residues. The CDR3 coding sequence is TGTGCCAGCAGCTTAGTCCCGGGACAGGTGAACACTGAAGCTTTCTTT. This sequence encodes CASSLVPGQVNTEAFF.

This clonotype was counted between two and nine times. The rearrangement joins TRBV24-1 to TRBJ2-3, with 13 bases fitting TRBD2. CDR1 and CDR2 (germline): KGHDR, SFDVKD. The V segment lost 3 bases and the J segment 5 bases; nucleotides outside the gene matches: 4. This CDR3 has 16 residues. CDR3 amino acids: CATSDRTSGRGDTQYF. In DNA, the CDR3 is TGTGCCACCAGTGATCGAACTAGCGGGAGGGGAGATACGCAGTATTTT.

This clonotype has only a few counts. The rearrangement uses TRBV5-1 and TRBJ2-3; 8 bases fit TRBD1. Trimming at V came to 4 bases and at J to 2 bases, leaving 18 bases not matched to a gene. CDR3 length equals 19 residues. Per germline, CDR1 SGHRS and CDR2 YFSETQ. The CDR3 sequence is CASSVPLFGQGVFTDTQYF. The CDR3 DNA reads TGCGCCAGCAGCGTCCCGCTTTTCGGACAGGGAGTGTTCACAGATACGCAGTATTTT. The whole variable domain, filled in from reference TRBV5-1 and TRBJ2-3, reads KAGVTQTPRYLIKTRGQQVTLSCSPISGHRSVSWYQQTPGQGLQFLFEYFSETQRNKGNFPGRFSGRQFSNSRSEMNVSTLELGDSALYLCASSVPLFGQGVFTDTQYFGPGTRLTVL.

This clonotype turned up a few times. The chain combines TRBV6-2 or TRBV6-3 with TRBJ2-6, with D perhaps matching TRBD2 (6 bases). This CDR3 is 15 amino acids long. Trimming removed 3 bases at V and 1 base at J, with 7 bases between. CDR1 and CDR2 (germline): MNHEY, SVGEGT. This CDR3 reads CASSYRGSGANVLTF. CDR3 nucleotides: TGTGCCAGCAGTTATCGGGGGTCTGGGGCCAACGTCCTGACTTTC.

The CDR3 sequence is CASTLEGGTEAFF. DNA of the CDR3: TGTGCCAGCACCCTTGAGGGGGGCACTGAAGCTTTCTTT. The chain couples TRBV2 to TRBJ1-1, with D possibly matching TRBD1 (6 bases). CDR1 is SNHLY and CDR2 is FYNNEI in the germline V gene. The CDR3 sequence is 13 residues long. The V and J ends lost 7 bases and 4 bases respectively, with 13 bases between them.

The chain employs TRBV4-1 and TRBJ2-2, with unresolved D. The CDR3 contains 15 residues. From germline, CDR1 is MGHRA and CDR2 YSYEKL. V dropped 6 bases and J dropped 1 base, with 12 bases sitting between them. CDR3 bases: TGCGCCAGCAGTGACAACCAATTGAACACCGGGGAGCTGTTTTTT. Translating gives CASSDNQLNTGELFF.